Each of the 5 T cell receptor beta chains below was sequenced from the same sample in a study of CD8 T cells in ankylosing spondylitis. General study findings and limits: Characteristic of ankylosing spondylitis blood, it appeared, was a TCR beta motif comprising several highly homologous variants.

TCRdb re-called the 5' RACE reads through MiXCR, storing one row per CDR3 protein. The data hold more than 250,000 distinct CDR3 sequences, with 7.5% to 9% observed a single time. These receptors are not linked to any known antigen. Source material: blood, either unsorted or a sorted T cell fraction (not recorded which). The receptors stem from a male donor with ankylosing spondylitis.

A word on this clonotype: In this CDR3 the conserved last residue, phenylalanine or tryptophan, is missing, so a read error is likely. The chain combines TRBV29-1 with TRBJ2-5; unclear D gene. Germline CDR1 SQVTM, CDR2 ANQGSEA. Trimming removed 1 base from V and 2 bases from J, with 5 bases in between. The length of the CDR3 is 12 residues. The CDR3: CSVEVSQETQYL. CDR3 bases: TGCAGCGTTGAAGTTAGTCAAGAGACCCAGTACCTC.

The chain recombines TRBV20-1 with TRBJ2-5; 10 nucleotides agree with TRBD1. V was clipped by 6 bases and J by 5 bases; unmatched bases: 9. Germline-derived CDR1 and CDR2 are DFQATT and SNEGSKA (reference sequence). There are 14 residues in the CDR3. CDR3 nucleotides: TGCAGTGCCCCAGGACAGGGGGTTTTGGAGACCCAGTACTTC. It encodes CSAPGQGVLETQYF.

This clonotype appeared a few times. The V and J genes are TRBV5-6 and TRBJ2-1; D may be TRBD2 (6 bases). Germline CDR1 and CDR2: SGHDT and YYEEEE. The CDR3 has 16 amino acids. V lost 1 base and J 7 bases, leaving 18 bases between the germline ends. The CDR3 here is CASSLTGGPHGNEQFF. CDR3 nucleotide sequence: TGTGCCAGCAGCTTGACCGGGGGTCCCCACGGGAATGAGCAGTTCTTC.

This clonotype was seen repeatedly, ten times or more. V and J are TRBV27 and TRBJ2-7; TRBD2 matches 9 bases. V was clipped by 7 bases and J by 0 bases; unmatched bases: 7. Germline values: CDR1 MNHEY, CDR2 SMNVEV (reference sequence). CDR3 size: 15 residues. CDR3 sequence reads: CASKDSGGSSYEQYF. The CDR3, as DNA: TGTGCCAGCAAGGATAGCGGGGGTAGCTCCTACGAGCAGTACTTC.

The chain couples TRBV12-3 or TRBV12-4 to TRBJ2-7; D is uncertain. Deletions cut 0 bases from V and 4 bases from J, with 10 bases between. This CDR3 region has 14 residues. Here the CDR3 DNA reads TGTGCCAGCAGTTTAGCGGGGTTAAGGTACGAGCAGTACTTC. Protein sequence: CASSLAGLRYEQYF.